What follows are 19 T cell receptor beta chains derived from one specimen sequenced in a study of T cell repertoires in cytomegalovirus infection. TCRdb redid the calling of the reads with MiXCR, one entry per CDR3 protein. In the table there are about 530,000 distinct CDR3 sequences, about 30% of which are singletons. The specimen sequenced was PBMCs. These receptors came from a human donor in good health (CMV status not recorded). Some clones in this sample may be carry-over from other donors' samples.

The J gene is TRBJ1-1, the V gene TRBV27; maybe TRBD1 (6 bases). The germline V and J ends were trimmed by 4 bases and 6 bases, with 9 bases remaining between them. CDR1 is MNHEY and CDR2 is SMNVEV in the germline V gene (reference sequence). The CDR3 spans 12 residues. CDR3 coding DNA: TGTGCCAGCAGTTCTCGACAGGCTGAAGCTTTCTTT. Protein: CASSSRQAEAFF.

The gene calls are TRBV12-3 or TRBV12-4 and TRBJ1-2; D perhaps matches TRBD1 (5 bases). The CDR3 consists of 14 residues. V dropped 2 bases and J dropped 8 bases, with 15 bases sitting between them. In DNA form, the CDR3 reads TGTGCCAGCAGTTTAAGTACGCCAGGGAGAGGCTACACCTTC. This gives the protein CASSLSTPGRGYTF.

The V and J genes are TRBV20-1 and TRBJ2-1; D is ambiguous. This CDR3 is 15 amino acids long. V lost 7 bases and J lost 3, with 19 bases in between. In germline, CDR1 is DFQATT, CDR2 SNEGSKA (reference sequence). CDR3 sequence: CSVWGSELNYNEQFF. In DNA form, the CDR3 reads TGCAGTGTTTGGGGTTCCGAACTGAACTACAATGAGCAGTTCTTC.

This clonotype was observed many times. The rearrangement uses TRBV7-3 and TRBJ2-3; D gene unclear. Trimming pared 0 bases from V and 0 bases from J, leaving 4 bases between. The CDR3 is made up of 14 amino acids. Per the germline V gene, CDR1 is SGHTA and CDR2 is FQGTGA. CDR3 residues: CASSLTLSTDTQYF. The CDR3 coding sequence is TGTGCCAGCAGCTTAACGTTAAGCACAGATACGCAGTATTTT.

This clonotype showed up just a few times. The chain recombines TRBV27 with TRBJ1-5, with 7 bases identical to TRBD1. Germline-derived CDR1 and CDR2 are MNHEY and SMNVEV (reference sequence). With 6 bases clipped from V and 3 bases from J, the junction kept 8 bases outside the gene matches. This CDR3 has 15 amino acids. Here the CDR3 reads CASRPWTGVNQPQHF. The CDR3 DNA follows: TGTGCCAGCAGGCCCTGGACAGGAGTCAATCAGCCCCAGCATTTT.

This clonotype was found a few times. This chain uses TRBV2 with TRBJ1-6, with D possibly being TRBD1 (5 bases). The V end was cut by 6 bases, the J end by 6 bases, with 18 bases between. The CDR3 spans 16 residues. Looked up from germline, CDR1 is SNHLY and CDR2 is FYNNEI. CDR3 in amino acids: CASRNAVGLGNSPLHF. For the CDR3, the DNA is TGTGCCAGCAGAAACGCAGTGGGGCTGGGTAATTCACCCCTCCACTTT. Supplemented by reference TRBV2 and TRBJ1-6, the full variable domain reads EPEVTQTPSHQVTQMGQEVILRCVPISNHLYFYWYRQILGQKVEFLVSFYNNEISEKSEIFDDQFSVERPDGSNFTLKIRSTKLEDSAMYFCASRNAVGLGNSPLHFGNGTRLTVT.

This clonotype showed up just a few times. This chain connects TRBV10-3 to TRBJ2-1; D is unclear. The V gene lost 4 bases and the J gene lost 7 bases, with 8 bases spanning the gap. There are 12 residues in the CDR3. The V gene's germline CDR1 is ENHRY and CDR2 SYGVKD. The CDR3 spells CAISGPPNEQFF. CDR3 coding DNA: TGTGCCATCAGTGGGCCACCTAATGAGCAGTTCTTC.

The chain has TRBV12-3 or TRBV12-4 and TRBJ2-4, with D unclear. This CDR3 spans 14 amino acids. Trimming removed 7 bases from V and 0 bases from J, with 10 bases in between. The CDR3 nucleotides read TGTGCCAGCACCGACTCCGGAGCCAAAAACATTCAGTACTTC. Translated: CASTDSGAKNIQYF.

This clonotype was picked up a small number of times. The chain carries TRBV7-6 and TRBJ1-2; no clear D. The germline gives CDR1 SGHVS, CDR2 FNYEAQ. The ends were cut back, 1 base at V and 0 bases at J, with 12 bases in the middle. The CDR3 is made up of 16 amino acids. The CDR3 loop is CASSLEVGISNYGYTF. As DNA, the CDR3 is TGTGCCAGCAGCTTAGAAGTAGGAATCTCTAACTATGGCTACACCTTC.

The rearrangement joins TRBV28 to TRBJ2-7; perhaps D is TRBD1 or TRBD2 (5 bases each). Germline V gives CDR1 MDHEN, CDR2 SYDVKM. Trimming pared 10 bases from V and 6 bases from J, leaving 25 bases between. The CDR3 contains 15 residues. CDR3 region: CATFSPGTAAPEQYF. The CDR3 DNA reads TGTGCCACCTTCTCCCCCGGGACGGCCGCGCCCGAGCAGTACTTC.

This rearrangement joins TRBV25-1 to TRBJ2-1, with a possible D match to TRBD2 (6 bases). Trimming cost V 3 bases and J 5 bases, with 14 bases left between them. Germline CDR1 and CDR2: MGHDK and SYGVNS. The CDR3 covers 15 residues. CDR3 amino acids: CASSDGSGLDNEQFF. CDR3 in DNA: TGTGCCAGCAGTGACGGTAGCGGCTTAGACAATGAGCAGTTCTTC.

There are a few counts of this clonotype. The chain couples TRBV2 to TRBJ1-5; TRBD1 is a possible D gene (6 bases). This CDR3 is 15 amino acids long. Germline-derived CDR1 and CDR2 are SNHLY and FYNNEI. V was pared by 6 bases and J by 4 bases, with 16 bases between. The CDR3 sequence: CASRRDNVQNQPQHF. Written as DNA, the CDR3 is TGTGCCAGCAGAAGGGACAACGTCCAAAATCAGCCCCAGCATTTT.

V is TRBV28 and J is TRBJ2-1, with TRBD2 identical over 8 bases. The CDR3 consists of 16 residues. After removal of 5 bases from V and 9 bases from J, the junction contained 15 bases not matched to a gene. Germline V gene lookup returns CDR1 MDHEN and CDR2 SYDVKM. The CDR3 protein is CASSAGTRSDLGEQFF. The CDR3 DNA follows: TGTGCCAGCAGTGCCGGGACTAGATCTGACCTCGGTGAGCAGTTCTTC.

This chain joins TRBV6-5 and TRBJ2-7, with a weak D call TRBD1 (5 bases). V was pared by 8 bases and J by 0 bases, with 14 bases between. Per the germline V gene, CDR1 is MNHEY and CDR2 is SVGAGI. The CDR3 totals 14 residues. The DNA for the CDR3 is TGTGCCAGCTCTCGGAGCAGGGACTCCTACGAGCAGTACTTC. Amino acids: CASSRSRDSYEQYF.

J is TRBJ1-5 and V is TRBV30, with TRBD1 identical over 9 bases. The trim removed 3 bases at V and 2 bases at J, leaving 5 bases unmatched. Germline V CDR1 and CDR2: GTSNPN, SVGIG (reference sequence). The CDR3 is 15 residues long. CDR3 bases: TGTGCCTGGAGGGACAGGGGACGTCGCAATCAGCCCCAGCATTTT. It specifies CAWRDRGRRNQPQHF.

The CDR3 loop is CASTFRRERENIQYF. The CDR3, as DNA: TGTGCCAGCACCTTCCGACGGGAGAGGGAAAACATTCAGTACTTC. This rearrangement joins TRBV6-2 or TRBV6-3 to TRBJ2-4; perhaps TRBD2 as D (6 bases). The germline CDR1 and CDR2 sequences are MNHEY and SVGEGT. There are 15 residues in the CDR3. V was shortened by 7 bases and J by 5 bases, with 18 bases between the two germline ends.

The sample holds a few counts of this clonotype. The chain links TRBV7-8 to TRBJ1-4; D is possibly TRBD1 (6 bases). Trimming stripped 5 bases from V and 0 bases from J, with 10 bases between. The germline CDR1 and CDR2 sequences are SGHVS and FQNEAQ. This CDR3 is 15 amino acids long. The CDR3 DNA reads as TGTGCCAGCAGCGCACAGGGTGCAACTAATGAAAAACTGTTTTTT. It is translated as CASSAQGATNEKLFF. The full variable domain, its missing parts supplied by reference TRBV7-8 and TRBJ1-4, is GAGVSQSPRYKVAKRGQDVALRCDPISGHVSLFWYQQALGQGPEFLTYFQNEAQLDKSGLPSDRFFAERPEGSVSTLKIQRTQQEDSAVYLCASSAQGATNEKLFFGSGTQLSVL.

The chain is built from TRBV5-4 and TRBJ2-6, with D unclear. The V gene lost 5 bases and the J gene lost 0 bases, with 15 bases spanning the gap. Germline V gene lookup returns CDR1 SGHNT and CDR2 YYREEE (reference sequence). The CDR3 is 17 residues long. The CDR3 DNA reads as TGTGCCAGCAGGAGGCAGGCCCTCAGCTCTGGGGCCAACGTCCTGACTTTC. Its protein is CASRRQALSSGANVLTF.

This clonotype has just a few counts. The V call is TRBV5-1, the J call TRBJ2-2, with D possibly being TRBD1 or TRBD2 (6 bases each). The CDR3 is made up of 14 amino acids. Trimming stripped 1 base from V and 6 bases from J, with 10 bases between. The germline gives CDR1 SGHRS, CDR2 YFSETQ. CDR3 amino acids: CASSLRGQAGELFF. The CDR3, as DNA: TGCGCCAGCAGCTTGCGGGGGCAGGCCGGGGAGCTGTTTTTT.